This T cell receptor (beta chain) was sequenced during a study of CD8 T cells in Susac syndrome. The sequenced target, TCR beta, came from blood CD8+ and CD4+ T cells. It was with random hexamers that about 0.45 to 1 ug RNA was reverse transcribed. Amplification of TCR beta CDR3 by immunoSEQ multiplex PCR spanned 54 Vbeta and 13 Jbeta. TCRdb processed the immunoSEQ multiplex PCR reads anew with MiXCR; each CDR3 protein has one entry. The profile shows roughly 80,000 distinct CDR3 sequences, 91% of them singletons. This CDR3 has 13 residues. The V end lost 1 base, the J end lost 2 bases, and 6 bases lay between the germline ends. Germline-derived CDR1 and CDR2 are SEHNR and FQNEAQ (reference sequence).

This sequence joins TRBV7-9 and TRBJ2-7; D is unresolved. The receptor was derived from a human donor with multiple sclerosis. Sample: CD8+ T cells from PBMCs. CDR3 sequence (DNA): TGTGCCAGCAGCTTAGTAGCCACCTACGAGCAGTACTTC. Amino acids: CASSLVATYEQYF.